The 18 T cell receptor beta chains below come from one sample, sequenced in a study of shared clonotypes between healthy human individuals. The method was immunoSEQ multiplex PCR; TCRdb's version includes in-frame clones alone and lacks a portion of them. The sample lists 1,400,000 or so clones, approximately 98.5% occurring once. Material: naive CD4+ T cells sorted from blood. Specified subset: CD45RA+ positively selected. These receptors all come from a man younger than 40 in good health.

This clone was seen a single time. The rearrangement uses TRBV21-1 and TRBJ2-5; TRBD1 is the table's D call, not checked against the DNA. TRBV21-1 is a pseudogene segment. The CDR3 extends over 17 amino acids. This CDR3 is CASIPAWGDRGKETQYF. The CDR3 DNA reads as TGTGCCAGCATCCCCGCCTGGGGGGACAGGGGAAAAGAGACCCAGTACTTC.

The chain employs TRBV6-6 and TRBJ2-5; tentatively, D is TRBD2 (6 bases). The CDR3 is 11 residues long. V lost 8 bases and J 5 bases, leaving 9 bases between the germline ends. Per germline, CDR1 MNHNY and CDR2 SVGAGI (reference sequence). CDR3 protein: CASGGAETQYF. CDR3 in DNA: TGTGCCAGCGGAGGGGCTGAGACCCAGTACTTC.

In its sample, this clone was seen once. This sequence joins TRBV6-1 and TRBJ2-1; 12 bases agree with TRBD2. The J segment lost 7 bases and the V segment lost 4 bases, leaving 5 bases of the junction unmatched. Germline CDR1 and CDR2: MNHNS and SASEGT. The CDR3 spans 15 residues. The CDR3 nucleotides read TGTGCCAGCAGTGGTAAAGGACTAGCGGGGAATGAGCAGTTCTTC. This encodes CASSGKGLAGNEQFF.

The rearrangement uses TRBV11-3 and TRBJ2-3, with D unclear. Trimming took 5 bases from V and 5 from J, leaving 8 bases between them. The germline CDR1 and CDR2 sequences are SGHNT and YENEEA. This CDR3 has 12 amino acids. The CDR3 region has the DNA TGTGCCAGCAGCGCCCCCGGAGATACGCAGTATTTT. Protein product: CASSAPGDTQYF.

This clone came up once. The rearrangement joins TRBV19 to TRBJ2-1; maybe TRBD2 (6 bases). With 3 bases removed from V and 0 bases from J, the gap between germline ends came to 12 bases. This CDR3 comprises 16 residues. Germline CDR1 and CDR2: LNHDA and SQIVND (reference sequence). The CDR3 here is CASSILADGSYNEQFF. CDR3 DNA sequence: TGTGCCAGTAGTATTTTAGCGGACGGCTCCTACAATGAGCAGTTCTTC.

The chain carries TRBV27 and TRBJ2-3, with D uncertain. Germline V gene lookup returns CDR1 MNHEY and CDR2 SMNVEV (reference sequence). This CDR3 is 17 amino acids long. V lost 5 bases and J lost 0, with 18 bases in between. In nucleotides, the CDR3 is TGTGCCAGCAGTCTGAATAGGTTGGCTGCTAGCACAGATACGCAGTATTTT. It translates to CASSLNRLAASTDTQYF.

Details on this clone: Other nucleotide sequences from this sample produce the same CDR3. The genes are TRBV9 and TRBJ2-1; 7 bases are shared with TRBD2. The trim removed 0 bases at V and 3 bases at J, leaving 6 bases unmatched. This CDR3 region has 16 residues. Germline assignment: CDR1 SGDLS and CDR2 YYNGEE. The CDR3, as DNA: TGTGCCAGCAGCGTAGGGCGACTAGCAGACTACAATGAGCAGTTCTTC. Protein sequence: CASSVGRLADYNEQFF.

This chain connects TRBV30 to TRBJ2-7; 8 positions agree with TRBD2. Germline V lookup: CDR1 GTSNPN, CDR2 SVGIG (reference sequence). The CDR3 runs to 16 residues. Trimming cost V 2 bases and J 2 bases; bases outside gene matches: 11. The CDR3 DNA is TGTGCCTGGAGTCCCATACTAGCGGACCCGACCTACGAGCAGTACTTC. This codes for CAWSPILADPTYEQYF.

The rearrangement uses TRBV18 and TRBJ2-7, with a possible D match to TRBD2 (7 bases). Germline CDR1 KGHSH, CDR2 LQKENI. The CDR3 has 16 residues. Trimming removed 3 bases at V and 5 bases at J, with 20 bases between. In DNA form, the CDR3 reads TGTGCCAGCTCACCGTTGACTACGGGGGGCCCCCACGAGCAGTACTTC. This codes for CASSPLTTGGPHEQYF. The complete variable domain, with remaining parts taken from reference TRBV18 and TRBJ2-7, reads NAGVMQNPRHLVRRRGQEARLRCSPMKGHSHVYWYRQLPEEGLKFMVYLQKENIIDESGMPKERFSAEFPKEGPSILRIQQVVRGDSAAYFCASSPLTTGGPHEQYFGPGTRLTVT.

The gene calls are TRBV5-4 and TRBJ2-7; the match to TRBD1 covers 8 bases. The CDR3 sequence is 13 residues long. Germline V gene lookup returns CDR1 SGHNT and CDR2 YYREEE (reference sequence). V shed 5 bases, J shed 4 bases, and the junction held 5 bases outside the gene matches. CDR3 coding DNA: TGTGCCAGCAGTTTCCAGGGGGCTTACGAGCAGTACTTC. This sequence encodes CASSFQGAYEQYF.

This chain connects TRBV11-2 to TRBJ1-4, with D hard to call. In germline, CDR1 is SGHAT, CDR2 FQNNGV. The length of the CDR3 is 15 residues. V was clipped by 4 bases and J by 0 bases, with 9 bases between them. Here the CDR3 reads CASSYESSTNEKLFF. The CDR3 region has the DNA TGTGCCAGCAGCTATGAGTCTTCAACTAATGAAAAACTGTTTTTT.

The chain links TRBV4-2 to TRBJ2-3; D not certain. The length of the CDR3 is 13 residues. V lost 1 base to trimming and J lost 7 bases, with 9 bases between them. CDR1 and CDR2 (germline): LGHNA, YNFKEQ. The CDR3 DNA follows: TGTGCCAGCAGCCAAGTAAGCTCCAATACGCAGTATTTT. Its translation: CASSQVSSNTQYF.

The chain employs TRBV9 and TRBJ2-1; no definite D call. The length of the CDR3 is 13 residues. V shed 3 bases and J shed 9 bases, with 13 bases lying between them. From germline, CDR1 is SGDLS and CDR2 YYNGEE. The DNA of the CDR3 is TGTGCCAGCAGCGACACTGAAGAGTTTGAGCAGTTCTTC. Protein product: CASSDTEEFEQFF.

This chain uses TRBV30 with TRBJ2-3; D is unresolved. Trimming cost V 5 bases and J 6 bases, with 15 bases left between them. CDR1 is GTSNPN, CDR2 SVGIG, per germline (reference sequence). The CDR3 length is 13 residues. CDR3 loop: CAWGWASLDTQYF. The CDR3 DNA follows: TGTGCCTGGGGATGGGCCTCACTGGATACGCAGTATTTT. The full variable domain, completed using reference TRBV30 and TRBJ2-3, is SQTIHQWPATLVQPVGSPLSLECTVEGTSNPNLYWYRQAAGRGLQLLFYSVGIGQISSEVPQNLSASRPQDRQFILSSKKLLLSDSGFYLCAWGWASLDTQYFGPGTRLTVL.

The chain employs TRBV4-1 and TRBJ2-4; 7 bases map to TRBD2. Germline CDR1 and CDR2: MGHRA and YSYEKL. V lost 2 bases to trimming and J lost 0 bases; unmatched junction nucleotides: 10. The CDR3 length is 18 residues. Written as DNA, the CDR3 is TGCGCCAGCAGCCAACTAGGGAGGGTTCAGACAGCCAAAAACATTCAGTACTTC. Protein product: CASSQLGRVQTAKNIQYF.

V is TRBV5-1 and J is TRBJ2-2; the D call may be TRBD1 or TRBD2 (6 bases each). The germline gives CDR1 SGHRS, CDR2 YFSETQ. This CDR3 spans 14 amino acids. V was clipped by 0 bases and J by 6 bases, with 9 bases between them. The CDR3 nucleotides read TGCGCCAGCAGCTTGGACGGGGGCGCCGGGGAGCTGTTTTTT. It encodes CASSLDGGAGELFF.

The rearrangement uses TRBV18 and TRBJ2-1; D gene ambiguous. The CDR3 is made up of 17 amino acids. In germline, CDR1 is KGHSH, CDR2 LQKENI. The germline V and J ends were trimmed by 3 bases and 0 bases, with 15 bases remaining between them. CDR3 DNA: TGTGCCAGCTCACCCCTCATTACGCAGAGCTCCTACAATGAGCAGTTCTTC. Translated, it gives CASSPLITQSSYNEQFF.

This clone was detected only once. The V and J genes are TRBV18 and TRBJ2-2, with 7 bases lining up with TRBD1. The CDR3 runs to 14 residues. J gave up 5 bases and V 6 bases, and 6 bases lay outside the gene matches. The germline gives CDR1 KGHSH, CDR2 LQKENI. DNA for the CDR3: TGTGCCAGCTCCGCAGGGGGAAGGACCGGGGAGCTGTTTTTT. Translation gives CASSAGGRTGELFF.